These 13 T cell receptor beta chains came from one sample sequenced in a study of vaccination effects on CD4 cells after COVID-19. Sequencing was performed with immunoSEQ multiplex PCR; in TCRdb, only in-frame clones are kept and a portion is missing. The sample contains tens of thousands of clones, roughly 70% of which appear only once. Ahead of sequencing, the ViraFEST assay grew antigen-specific CD4+ T cells using viral peptide pools. Culture proceeded for nine to ten days, and CD4+ T cells were then isolated. Neither prior SARS-CoV-2 infection nor positive nucleocapsid antibodies were present in the vaccine recipients. Their cognate antigens are unknown. The sequenced sample was CD4+ T cells from PBMCs cultured with SARS-CoV-2 spike peptides, obtained before COVID-19 vaccination. The source of these receptors is a human donor who received a COVID-19 vaccine.

This rearrangement joins TRBV5-1 to TRBJ2-1; maybe TRBD1 (6 bases). CDR1 SGHRS and CDR2 YFSETQ come from the germline V gene. The CDR3 consists of 14 residues. V was trimmed by 6 bases and J by 0 bases, leaving 10 bases between them. The CDR3 sequence: CASTRGSSYNEQFF. The CDR3 nucleotides read TGCGCCAGCACCAGGGGAAGCTCCTACAATGAGCAGTTCTTC.

This chain connects TRBV7-8 to TRBJ2-1, with D perhaps TRBD2 (6 bases). The CDR3 consists of 15 residues. The germline V and J ends were trimmed by 2 bases and 0 bases, with 8 bases remaining between them. Germline V gene data show CDR1 as SGHVS and CDR2 as FQNEAQ. The CDR3 loop is CASSLRGSSYNEQFF. In nucleotides, the CDR3 is TGTGCCAGCAGCTTACGGGGGAGCTCCTACAATGAGCAGTTCTTC.

This clone was seen a handful of times. CDR3 DNA: TGTGCCAGCATAACGGTAGACCCCCTACTGCCTCAAGAGACCCAGTACTTC. It specifies CASITVDPLLPQETQYF. The chain uses TRBV2 and TRBJ2-5; the D is unclear. The CDR3 has 17 amino acids. V was cut by 7 bases and J by 2 bases, with 23 bases left in between. Germline lookup yields CDR1 SNHLY and CDR2 FYNNEI.

This CDR3 is CASSPRGIATNEKLFF. The CDR3 bases are TGCGCCAGCAGCCCCCGGGGGATCGCAACTAATGAAAAACTGTTTTTT. The J gene is TRBJ1-4, the V gene TRBV5-1; D is possibly TRBD1 (5 bases). The germline CDR1 and CDR2 sequences are SGHRS and YFSETQ. V lost 4 bases, J lost 0 bases, and 13 bases lay in between. The CDR3 runs to 16 residues.

V and J are TRBV30 and TRBJ2-2, with TRBD1 as a possible D gene (5 bases). CDR3 length: 12 residues. Germline V lookup: CDR1 GTSNPN, CDR2 SVGIG (reference sequence). V was clipped by 1 base and J by 6 bases, with 6 bases between them. In DNA, the CDR3 is TGTGCCTGGAGTGGCAGGGCCGGGGAGCTGTTTTTT. It yields the protein CAWSGRAGELFF. The whole variable domain, remainder taken from reference TRBV30 and TRBJ2-2, is SQTIHQWPATLVQPVGSPLSLECTVEGTSNPNLYWYRQAAGRGLQLLFYSVGIGQISSEVPQNLSASRPQDRQFILSSKKLLLSDSGFYLCAWSGRAGELFFGEGSRLTVL.

The V and J genes are TRBV12-5 and TRBJ1-6; 7 nucleotides agree with TRBD1. The CDR3 loop spans 15 amino acids. The V segment lost 5 bases and the J segment 7 bases; nucleotides outside the gene matches: 8. CDR1 is LGHNT, CDR2 FRNRAP, per germline. Written as DNA, the CDR3 is TGTGCTAGTGGTCCTGGACAGGCTTTCAATTCACCCCTCCACTTT. Its translation: CASGPGQAFNSPLHF. Based on the CDR3 plus reference TRBV12-5 and TRBJ1-6, the full variable domain is DARVTQTPRHKVTEMGQEVTMRCQPILGHNTVFWYRQTMMQGLELLAYFRNRAPLDDSGMPKDRFSAEMPDATLATLKIQPSEPRDSAVYFCASGPGQAFNSPLHFGNGTRLTVT.

A few counts support this clone. CDR3 DNA: TGTGCCAGCAGCGGCCTTTTGGGTCGAACAGATACGCAGTATTTT. It encodes CASSGLLGRTDTQYF. The rearrangement links TRBV6-5 to TRBJ2-3, with D uncertain. Trimming shortened V by 6 bases and J by 3 bases, and 16 bases separated the two germline ends. Germline V CDR1 and CDR2: MNHEY, SVGAGI. The CDR3 sequence is 15 residues long.

This chain connects TRBV5-1 to TRBJ2-1; TRBD1 aligns across 7 bases. The CDR3 is 13 residues long. The V segment lost 4 bases and the J segment 4 bases; nucleotides outside the gene matches: 2. Germline values: CDR1 SGHRS, CDR2 YFSETQ. CDR3 residues: CASSGTDYNEQFF. Here the CDR3 DNA reads TGCGCCAGCAGCGGGACAGATTACAATGAGCAGTTCTTC.

This clone was seen only once. The chain has TRBV28 and TRBJ2-2, with 9 positions matching TRBD1. Germline CDR1 MDHEN, CDR2 SYDVKM. This CDR3 has 15 residues. J gave up 3 bases and V 4 bases, and 3 bases lay outside the gene matches. The DNA of the CDR3 is TGTGCCAGCAGTTCGGGACAGGGTGACACCGGGGAGCTGTTTTTT. Encoded protein: CASSSGQGDTGELFF. Filled out from reference TRBV28 and TRBJ2-2, the complete variable domain reads DVKVTQSSRYLVKRTGEKVFLECVQDMDHENMFWYRQDPGLGLRLIYFSYDVKMKEKGDIPEGYSVSREKKERFSLILESASTNQTSMYLCASSSGQGDTGELFFGEGSRLTVL.

There are a few counts of this clone. The chain links TRBV5-5 to TRBJ1-3; 7 bases match TRBD1. After removal of 7 bases from V and 3 bases from J, the junction contained 7 bases not matched to a gene. Germline lookup yields CDR1 SGHKS and CDR2 YYEKEE (reference sequence). There are 14 residues in the CDR3. CDR3 DNA: TGTGCCAGCCTAACAGGGGAGAATGGAAACACCATATATTTT. This sequence encodes CASLTGENGNTIYF.

This chain links TRBV6-5 with TRBJ2-7; D is perhaps TRBD1 (6 bases). The V gene's germline CDR1 is MNHEY and CDR2 SVGAGI. The V end was cut by 10 bases, the J end by 0 bases, with 19 bases between. The CDR3 covers 15 residues. CDR3 in amino acids: CATIYRAESSYEQYF. In DNA form, the CDR3 reads TGTGCCACGATCTACAGGGCCGAAAGCTCCTACGAGCAGTACTTC.

There are a few counts of this clone. Germline is not matched at one junction end, which may reflect a read error. J is TRBJ2-5 and V is TRBV29-1; tentative D call: TRBD1 (5 bases). CDR1 and CDR2 from the germline V gene are SQVTM and ANQGSEA. This CDR3 spans 13 amino acids. CDR3 in DNA: TGCAGCGTTGAAGGGGGCACACAAGGGACCCAGTACTTC. It encodes CSVEGGTQGTQYF.

V gene TRBV2 combines with J gene TRBJ2-3; 9 bases agree with TRBD1. This CDR3 is 14 amino acids long. Germline trimming cut 9 bases from V and 2 bases from J; bases unmatched to any gene: 6. Germline V lookup: CDR1 SNHLY, CDR2 FYNNEI. The CDR3 spells CASRDRENTDTQYF. The CDR3 nucleotides are TGTGCCAGTCGGGACAGGGAGAACACAGATACGCAGTATTTT.